The subject of this entry is one T cell receptor beta chain. Antigen specificity is unknown. One junction end does not reproduce the germline sequence, and a read error may be involved. Participants with HIV, all of them, were treated in the United States. The data are from a study of long-term antiretroviral therapy in people with HIV. At the level of the study: The 2015 recommendation for immediate ART came about a decade after the earliest samples. Study findings and constraints: Although diversity increased after ART, it remained lower than in transplant donor controls.

The libraries were made with immunoSEQ v3.0 at survey level. Each sample aimed for about 35,000-50,000 sequenced T-cell genomes. Here immunoSEQ multiplex PCR was the method, and the copy in TCRdb shows in-frame clones only, minus some. The table records around 25,000 clones, approximately 81% of them present only once. Germline V gene lookup returns CDR1 MNHEY and CDR2 SMNVEV (reference sequence). CDR3 length equals 15 residues. This chain joins TRBV27 and TRBJ2-1; a possible D gene is TRBD1 (5 bases). The receptor was isolated from a woman aged 18 to 35 with HIV. The sequencing here drew on unsorted PBMCs, taken at the start of antiretroviral therapy, before treatment. For the CDR3, the DNA is TGTGCCAGCAGTCTATCAGGGCCACTCCCCAATGAGCAGTTCTTC. This gives the protein CASSLSGPLPNEQFF.